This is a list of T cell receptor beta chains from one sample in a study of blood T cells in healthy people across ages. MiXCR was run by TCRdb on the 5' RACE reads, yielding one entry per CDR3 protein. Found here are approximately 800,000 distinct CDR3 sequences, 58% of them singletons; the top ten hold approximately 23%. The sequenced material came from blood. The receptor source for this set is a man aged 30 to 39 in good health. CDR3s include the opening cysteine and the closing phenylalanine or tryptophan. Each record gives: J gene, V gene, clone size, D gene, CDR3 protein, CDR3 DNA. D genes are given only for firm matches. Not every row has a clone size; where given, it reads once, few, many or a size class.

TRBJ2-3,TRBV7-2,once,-,CASSTVVDTQYF,TGTGCCAGCAGCACAGTAGTGGATACGCAGTATTTT
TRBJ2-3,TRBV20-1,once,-,CSANDYDTQYF,TGCAGTGCCAATGACTATGATACGCAGTATTTT
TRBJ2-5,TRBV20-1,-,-,CSASRHQQETQYF,TGCAGTGCTAGTCGGCACCAACAAGAGACCCAGTACTTC
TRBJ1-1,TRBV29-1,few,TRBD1,CSDREGTEAFF,TGCAGTGACAGGGAGGGCACTGAAGCTTTCTTT
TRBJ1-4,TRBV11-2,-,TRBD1,CASSFTGGREKLFF,TGTGCCAGCAGCTTCACAGGGGGCCGTGAAAAACTGTTTTTT
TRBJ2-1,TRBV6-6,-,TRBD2,CASSPRRAGIYNEQFF,TGTGCCAGCAGTCCCCGAAGAGCGGGGATCTACAATGAGCAGTTCTTC
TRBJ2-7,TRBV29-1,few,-,CSALPMQEYPPEQYF,TGCAGCGCACTCCCCATGCAAGAATACCCCCCCGAGCAGTACTTC
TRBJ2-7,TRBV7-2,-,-,CASSLFDRGLYEQYF,TGTGCCAGCAGCTTATTCGACAGGGGACTATACGAGCAGTACTTC
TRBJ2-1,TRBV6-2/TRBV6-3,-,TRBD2,CASSIRLSGRVGEQFF,TGTGCCAGCAGTATAAGGCTTAGCGGGAGGGTCGGTGAGCAGTTCTTC
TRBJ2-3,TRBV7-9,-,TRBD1,CASSPRGPRGITDTQYF,TGTGCCAGCAGCCCGAGGGGGCCACGGGGAATCACAGATACGCAGTATTTT
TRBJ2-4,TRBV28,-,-,CASSPRGLAKNIQYF,TGTGCCAGCAGTCCCCGTGGCCTAGCCAAAAACATTCAGTACTTC
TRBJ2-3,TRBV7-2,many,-,CASSSADTQYF,TGTGCCAGCAGTTCCGCAGATACGCAGTATTTT
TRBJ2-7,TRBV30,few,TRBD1,CALGQGYEQYF,TGTGCCCTCGGACAGGGCTACGAGCAGTACTTC
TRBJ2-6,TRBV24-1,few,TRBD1,CATSENRGTGANVLTF,TGTGCCACCAGTGAAAACAGGGGTACTGGGGCCAACGTCCTGACTTTC
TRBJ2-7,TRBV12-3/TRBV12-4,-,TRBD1,CASRGQDIYEQYF,TGTGCCAGCAGGGGACAGGATATCTACGAGCAGTACTTC
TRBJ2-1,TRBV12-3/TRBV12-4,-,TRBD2,CAVAGPSYNEQFF,TGTGCTGTAGCGGGGCCTTCCTACAATGAGCAGTTCTTC
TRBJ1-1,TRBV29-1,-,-,CSVERVGSVTEAFF,TGCAGCGTTGAAAGGGTAGGGTCGGTCACTGAAGCTTTCTTT
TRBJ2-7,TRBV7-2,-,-,CASNHRDTTSEQYF,TGTGCCAGCAACCACCGGGACACGACGTCCGAGCAGTACTTC
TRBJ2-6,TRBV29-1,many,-,CSVELQGPGANVLTF,TGCAGCGTAGAACTACAGGGCCCTGGGGCCAACGTCCTGACTTTC
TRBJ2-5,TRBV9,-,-,CASSVDSRMRETQYF,TGTGCCAGCAGCGTAGACTCCCGGATGCGGGAGACCCAGTACTTC
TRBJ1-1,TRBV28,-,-,CASSLMRDKAFF,TGTGCCAGCAGTTTAATGAGGGATAAAGCTTTCTTT
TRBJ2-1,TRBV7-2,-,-,CASSLGTVVSNEQFF,TGTGCCAGCAGCTTAGGGACAGTAGTAAGCAATGAGCAGTTCTTC
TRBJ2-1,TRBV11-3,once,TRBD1,CASSFQGDEQFF,TGTGCCAGCAGCTTTCAGGGGGATGAGCAGTTCTTC
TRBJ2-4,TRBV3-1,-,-,CASSQARGEQYF,TGTGCCAGCAGCCAAGCGAGGGGTGAGCAGTACTTC
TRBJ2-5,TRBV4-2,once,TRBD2,CASSQGSSLARTQETQYF,TGTGCCAGCAGCCAAGGAAGCTCACTAGCGCGTACACAAGAGACCCAGTACTTC
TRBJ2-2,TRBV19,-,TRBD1,CASRVGTGDTGELFF,TGTGCCAGTAGGGTCGGGACAGGGGACACCGGGGAGCTGTTTTTT
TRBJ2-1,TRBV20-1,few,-,CSALPNLSTEGHNEQFF,TGCAGTGCCCTCCCAAACCTCTCGACTGAGGGGCACAATGAGCAGTTCTTC
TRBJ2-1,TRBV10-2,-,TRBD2,CASSERWRGGHAEQFF,TGCGCCAGCAGTGAGAGGTGGCGGGGGGGCCACGCTGAGCAGTTCTTC